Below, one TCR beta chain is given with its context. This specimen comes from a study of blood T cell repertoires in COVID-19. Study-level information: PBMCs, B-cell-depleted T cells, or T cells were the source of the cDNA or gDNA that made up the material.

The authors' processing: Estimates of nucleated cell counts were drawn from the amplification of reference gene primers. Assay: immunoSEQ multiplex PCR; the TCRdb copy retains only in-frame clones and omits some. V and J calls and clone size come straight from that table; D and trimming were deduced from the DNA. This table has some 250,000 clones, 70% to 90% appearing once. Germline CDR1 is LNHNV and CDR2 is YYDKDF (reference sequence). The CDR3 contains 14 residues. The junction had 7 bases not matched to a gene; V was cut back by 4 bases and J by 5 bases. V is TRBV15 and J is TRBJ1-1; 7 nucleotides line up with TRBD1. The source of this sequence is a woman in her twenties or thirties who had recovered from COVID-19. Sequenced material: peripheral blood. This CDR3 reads CATSTRQGGTEAFF. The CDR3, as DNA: TGTGCCACCAGCACGAGACAGGGCGGGACTGAAGCTTTCTTT.